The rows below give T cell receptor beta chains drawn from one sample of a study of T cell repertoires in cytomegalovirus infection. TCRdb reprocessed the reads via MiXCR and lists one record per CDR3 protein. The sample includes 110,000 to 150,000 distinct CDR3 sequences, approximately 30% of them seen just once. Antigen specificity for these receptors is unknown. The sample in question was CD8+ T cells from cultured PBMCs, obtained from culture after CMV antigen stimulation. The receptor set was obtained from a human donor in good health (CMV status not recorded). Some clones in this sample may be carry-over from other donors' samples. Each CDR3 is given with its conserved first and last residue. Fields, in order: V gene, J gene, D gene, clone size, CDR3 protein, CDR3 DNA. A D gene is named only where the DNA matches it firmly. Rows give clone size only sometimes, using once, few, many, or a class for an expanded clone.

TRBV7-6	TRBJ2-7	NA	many	CASSEAGVYYEQYF	TGTGCCAGCAGCGAGGCAGGGGTTTACTACGAGCAGTACTTC
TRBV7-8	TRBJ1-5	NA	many	CASSLEWGGQPQHF	TGTGCCAGCAGCTTAGAGTGGGGGGGGCAGCCCCAGCATTTT
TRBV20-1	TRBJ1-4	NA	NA	CSAKDDEKLFF	TGCAGTGCTAAAGACGATGAAAAACTGTTTTTT
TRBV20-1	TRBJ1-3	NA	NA	CSAREAAARNTIYF	TGCAGTGCTAGAGAGGCGGCGGCTAGAAACACCATATATTTT
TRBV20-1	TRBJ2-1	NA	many	CSARELGDLSSYNEQFF	TGCAGTGCTAGAGAGCTGGGTGACCTGAGCTCCTACAATGAGCAGTTCTTC
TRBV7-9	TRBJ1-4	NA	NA	CASSQGGANEKLFF	TGTGCCAGCAGCCAAGGAGGTGCTAATGAAAAACTGTTTTTT
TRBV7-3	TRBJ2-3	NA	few	CASSLWAGPTDTQYF	TGTGCCAGCAGCTTATGGGCAGGCCCCACAGATACGCAGTATTTT
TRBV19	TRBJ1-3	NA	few	CASSSDPDPGNTIYF	TGTGCCAGTAGTTCCGACCCGGACCCTGGAAACACCATATATTTT
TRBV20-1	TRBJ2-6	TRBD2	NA	CSASPLPTSGGVSGANVLTF	TGCAGTGCTAGCCCTCTGCCAACTAGCGGGGGGGTCTCTGGGGCCAACGTCCTGACTTTC
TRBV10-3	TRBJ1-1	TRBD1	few	CAISDRQGMNTEAFF	TGTGCCATCAGTGACCGACAGGGGATGAACACTGAAGCTTTCTTT
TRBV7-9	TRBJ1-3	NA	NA	CASSWGPLSGNTIYF	TGTGCCAGCAGCTGGGGACCGCTCTCTGGAAACACCATATATTTT
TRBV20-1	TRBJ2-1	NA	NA	CSARDYARDGIGEFF	TGCAGTGCTAGAGATTACGCCAGGGATGGGATTGGAGAGTTCTTC
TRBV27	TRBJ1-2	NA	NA	CASSTSSLSGYTF	NA
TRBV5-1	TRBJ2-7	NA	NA	CASSLEDSRYEQYF	TGCGCCAGCAGCTTGGAGGACAGTCGGTACGAGCAGTACTTC
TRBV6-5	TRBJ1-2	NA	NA	CASLGPYGYTF	TGTGCCAGCCTAGGGCCATATGGCTACACCTTC
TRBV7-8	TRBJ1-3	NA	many	CASSSPRGVAGNTIYF	TGTGCCAGCAGCTCCCCCCGAGGTGTAGCTGGAAACACCATATATTTT
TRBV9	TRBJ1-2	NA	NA	CASSPVAADRIYGYTF	TGTGCCAGCAGCCCCGTCGCGGCCGACAGAATCTATGGCTACACCTTC
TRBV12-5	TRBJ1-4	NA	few	CASGSNVATNEKLFF	TGTGCTAGTGGTTCTAACGTTGCAACTAATGAAAAACTGTTTTTT
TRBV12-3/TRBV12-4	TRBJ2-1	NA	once	CASSKSSYNEQFF	TGTGCCAGCAGTAAGAGCTCCTACAATGAGCAGTTCTTC
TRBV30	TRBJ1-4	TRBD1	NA	CAWSSQQGDEKLFF	TGTGCCTGGAGTTCCCAACAGGGGGATGAAAAACTGTTTTTT
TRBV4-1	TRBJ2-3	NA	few	CASSQDGALTDTQYF	TGCGCCAGCAGCCAAGATGGGGCGCTCACAGATACGCAGTATTTT
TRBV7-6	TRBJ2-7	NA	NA	CASSLTSEQYF	TGTGCCAGCAGCTTGACCAGCGAGCAGTACTTC
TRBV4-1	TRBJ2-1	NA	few	CASSQDTGYYEQFF	TGCGCCAGCAGCCAAGATACAGGGTACTATGAGCAGTTCTTC
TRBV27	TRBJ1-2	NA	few	CASSSLSSGAISGYTF	TGTGCCAGCAGTTCCCTCTCTTCAGGGGCGATTAGTGGCTACACCTTC
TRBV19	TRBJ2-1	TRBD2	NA	CASSTGGTSWFNEQFF	TGTGCCAGTAGTACAGGCGGGACTAGCTGGTTCAATGAGCAGTTCTTC
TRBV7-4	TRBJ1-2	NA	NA	CASSLGQAENYGYTF	TGTGCCAGCAGCTTAGGACAGGCCGAAAACTATGGCTACACCTTC
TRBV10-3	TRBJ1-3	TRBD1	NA	CAISARQGQSGNTIYF	TGTGCCATCAGTGCCAGACAGGGCCAATCTGGAAACACCATATATTTT
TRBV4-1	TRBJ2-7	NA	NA	CASSQRDGSYEQYF	TGCGCCAGCAGCCAACGGGACGGTTCCTACGAGCAGTACTTC
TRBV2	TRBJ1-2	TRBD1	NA	CASSEVQGANGYTF	TGTGCCAGCAGTGAAGTCCAGGGGGCTAATGGCTACACCTTC
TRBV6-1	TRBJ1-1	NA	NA	CASSDWGNTEAFF	TGTGCCAGCAGTGACTGGGGGAACACTGAAGCTTTCTTT
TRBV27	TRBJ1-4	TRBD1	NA	CASGSGTVDEKLFF	TGTGCCAGCGGATCCGGGACAGTGGACGAAAAACTGTTTTTT
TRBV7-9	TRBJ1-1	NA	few	CASSLPPPEAFF	TGTGCCAGCAGCTTGCCTCCCCCCGAAGCTTTCTTT
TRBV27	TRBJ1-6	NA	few	CASSLHPGPGSPLHF	TGTGCCAGCAGTTTACATCCAGGGCCGGGTTCACCCCTCCACTTT
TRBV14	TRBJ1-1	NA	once	CASSPWGPTQGTEAFF	TGTGCCAGCAGCCCTTGGGGACCGACTCAGGGGACTGAAGCTTTCTTT
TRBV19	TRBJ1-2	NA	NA	CASSVMAGSYGYTF	TGTGCCAGTAGTGTCATGGCAGGGAGCTATGGCTACACCTTC
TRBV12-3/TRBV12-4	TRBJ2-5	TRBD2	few	CASSPGLAGGRSWAQYF	TGTGCCAGCAGTCCGGGACTAGCGGGGGGGCGGTCCTGGGCCCAGTACTTC
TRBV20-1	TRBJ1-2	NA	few	CSAPGGGPNYGYTF	TGCAGTGCTCCTGGGGGCGGGCCAAACTATGGCTACACCTTC
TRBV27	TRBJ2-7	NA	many	CASRGVAYEQYF	TGTGCCAGCAGAGGCGTAGCCTACGAGCAGTACTTC
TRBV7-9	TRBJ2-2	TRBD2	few	CASTGTSGGPNTGELFF	TGTGCCAGTACCGGGACTAGCGGGGGGCCGAACACCGGGGAGCTGTTTTTT
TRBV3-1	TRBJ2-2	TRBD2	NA	CASSHASGLTGELFF	TGTGCCAGCAGCCACGCTAGCGGGTTAACCGGGGAGCTGTTTTTT
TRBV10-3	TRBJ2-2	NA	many	CAIISGTGELFF	TGTGCCATCATTTCCGGGACCGGGGAGCTGTTTTTT
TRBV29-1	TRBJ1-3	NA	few	CSAMEQGSSGNTIYF	TGCAGCGCCATGGAGCAGGGTAGCTCTGGAAACACCATATATTTT
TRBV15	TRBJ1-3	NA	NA	CATSRDLGFFGNTIYF	TGTGCCACCAGCAGAGATCTGGGGTTTTTTGGAAACACCATATATTTT
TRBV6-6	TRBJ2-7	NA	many	CASSYSPLQSEQYF	TGTGCCAGCAGTTACTCGCCCCTCCAGAGCGAGCAGTACTTC
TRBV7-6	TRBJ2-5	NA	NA	CASSHRELAVETQYF	TGTGCCAGCAGCCACAGGGAGCTAGCGGTCGAGACCCAGTACTTC
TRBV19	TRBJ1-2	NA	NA	CASSIATDYGYTF	TGTGCCAGTAGTATCGCGACAGACTATGGCTACACCTTC
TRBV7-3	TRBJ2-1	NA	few	CASIPKGSWNNEQFF	TGTGCCAGCATCCCAAAGGGGTCGTGGAACAATGAGCAGTTCTTC